The rows below give T cell receptor beta chains drawn from one sample of a study of Graves' ophthalmopathy and Graves' hyperthyroidism. TCRdb reanalysed the multiplex PCR reads using MiXCR and keeps one entry per CDR3 protein. The table shows about 740,000 distinct CDR3 sequences, with 40% occurring only once. Sequenced sample: peripheral blood. These receptor sequences come from an adult man with Graves' ophthalmopathy. Both conserved end residues are part of each CDR3. Each record gives: V gene, J gene, CDR3 protein.

TRBV10-3,TRBJ2-7,CAISDPGYEQYF
TRBV9,TRBJ1-6,CASSVRQGSGDSPLHF
TRBV16,TRBJ1-2,CASSQSGGQGYGYTF
TRBV7-9,TRBJ2-3,CASSLGLQGLGDTQYF
TRBV19,TRBJ2-2,CASSSLRQGSGELFF
TRBV7-9,TRBJ1-2,CASSRGGSNYGYTF
TRBV12-3/TRBV12-4,TRBJ1-5,CASSLLGPYSNQPQHF
TRBV7-2,TRBJ1-4,CASSPRTREKLFF
TRBV7-2,TRBJ2-5,CASSLEGAGGFETQYF
TRBV25-1,TRBJ1-6,CASTGRGGKSPLHF
TRBV7-3,TRBJ1-5,CASSFDAAPQHF
TRBV7-9,TRBJ2-2,CASSPSQWAGELFF
TRBV7-9,TRBJ2-7,CASSFSGTGAYEQYF
TRBV2,TRBJ2-5,CASSEGLATETQYF
TRBV7-8,TRBJ1-6,CASSSRTVGDSPLHF
TRBV7-9,TRBJ1-3,CASSFGEIRGNTIYF
TRBV24-1,TRBJ1-1,CAWSAGTGQNTEAFF
TRBV28,TRBJ2-7,CASCSGQLGQYF
TRBV11-2,TRBJ2-7,CASSSIRDASYEQYF
TRBV7-9,TRBJ2-7,CASSYTFRALQYEQYF
TRBV7-9,TRBJ1-1,CASSSGKFEAFF
TRBV10-3,TRBJ1-5,CAITRVGQPQHF